This T cell receptor (beta chain) was identified in a study of T cell responses to AZD1222 COVID-19 vaccine. The study, taken as a whole, reports: The number of AZD1222 recipients seropositive at baseline was only 5 to 7. Vaccine-related CD4 TCRs covered spike, predominating at 160-218 and 743-854. In a largely white British group with more females than males, clonal diversity was possibly underestimated.

The data were produced by immunoSEQ multiplex PCR, yet TCRdb's version contains in-frame clones alone and is incomplete. The data show 20,000 to 30,000 clones, about 88% seen once. Regarding this clone: The antigen remains unidentified.

This CDR3 has 13 amino acids. Germline V gene data show CDR1 as MDHEN and CDR2 as SYDVKM. J was trimmed by 5 bases and V by 10 bases; bases with no gene match: 10. The chain couples TRBV28 to TRBJ2-7, with 8 nucleotides matching TRBD2. The TCR originated in an adult who received the AZD1222 COVID-19 vaccine. The sample was peripheral blood, taken 28 days after the second AZD1222 dose. CDR3 residues: CAIGGGRLDEQYF. Written as DNA, the CDR3 is TGTGCCATTGGGGGCGGGAGGCTCGACGAGCAGTACTTC. Full variable domain (missing parts from reference TRBV28 and TRBJ2-7): DVKVTQSSRYLVKRTGEKVFLECVQDMDHENMFWYRQDPGLGLRLIYFSYDVKMKEKGDIPEGYSVSREKKERFSLILESASTNQTSMYLCAIGGGRLDEQYFGPGTRLTVT.